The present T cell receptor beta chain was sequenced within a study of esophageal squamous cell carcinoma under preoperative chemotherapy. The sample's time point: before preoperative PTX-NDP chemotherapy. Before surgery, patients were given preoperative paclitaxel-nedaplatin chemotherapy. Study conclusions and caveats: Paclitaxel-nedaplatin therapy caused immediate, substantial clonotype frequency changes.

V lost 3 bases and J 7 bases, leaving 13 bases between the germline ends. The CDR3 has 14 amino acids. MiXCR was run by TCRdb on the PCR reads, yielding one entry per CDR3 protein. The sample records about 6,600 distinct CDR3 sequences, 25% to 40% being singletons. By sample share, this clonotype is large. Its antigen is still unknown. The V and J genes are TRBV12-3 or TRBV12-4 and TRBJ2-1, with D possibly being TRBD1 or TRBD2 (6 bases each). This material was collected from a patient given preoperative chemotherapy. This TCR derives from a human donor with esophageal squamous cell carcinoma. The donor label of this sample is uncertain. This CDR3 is CASSFRGGGNEQFF. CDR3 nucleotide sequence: TGTGCCAGCAGTTTTCGCGGAGGGGGGAATGAGCAGTTCTTC.